The 15 T cell receptor beta chains reported below all come from one sample, sequenced in a study of CD8 T cells in Susac syndrome. Reverse transcription of about 0.5 to 1 ug RNA used random hexamers. TCRdb ran MiXCR on the immunoSEQ multiplex PCR reads and lists one entry per CDR3 protein. The table lists over 150,000 distinct CDR3 sequences, about 95% of them singletons. Material for sequencing was CD4+ T cells from PBMCs. Receptor source: a human donor with Susac syndrome.

The genes are TRBV5-1 and TRBJ2-5, with 9 positions matching TRBD1. After removal of 3 bases from V and 5 bases from J, the junction contained 5 bases not matched to a gene. The CDR3 loop spans 14 amino acids. Germline V gives CDR1 SGHRS, CDR2 YFSETQ. The CDR3 bases are TGCGCCAGCAGCTCGGGACAGGGTCCGGAGACCCAGTACTTC. Its protein product is CASSSGQGPETQYF.

The V and J genes are TRBV9 and TRBJ2-1; TRBD2 matches at 7 bases. The junction had 8 bases not matched to a gene; V was cut back by 4 bases and J by 4 bases. Germline lookup yields CDR1 SGDLS and CDR2 YYNGEE. CDR3 length equals 15 residues. DNA of the CDR3: TGTGCCAGCAGCTCCGGGGGGACGCGGTACAATGAGCAGTTCTTC. Protein sequence: CASSSGGTRYNEQFF.

This sequence joins TRBV30 and TRBJ1-2, with 7 positions matching TRBD1. The J segment lost 8 bases and the V segment lost 0 bases, leaving 9 bases of the junction unmatched. Germline CDR1 and CDR2: GTSNPN and SVGIG (reference sequence). The CDR3 totals 14 residues. The DNA of the CDR3 is TGTGCCTGGAGTGTACTCTCAGGGGGTGGAGGCTACACCTTC. The encoded protein is CAWSVLSGGGGYTF.

The chain couples TRBV20-1 to TRBJ2-2; D ambiguous. The germline CDR1 and CDR2 sequences are DFQATT and SNEGSKA (reference sequence). The CDR3 sequence is 13 residues long. Trimming pared 1 base from V and 1 base from J, leaving 4 bases between. The CDR3 nucleotides are TGCAGTGCTAGAGGGGGGAACACCGGGGAGCTGTTTTTT. As protein: CSARGGNTGELFF.

V usage is TRBV6-5 and J usage is TRBJ1-1; 7 nucleotides line up with TRBD1. The ends lost 6 bases at V and 13 bases at J; junction bases unmatched: 11. Germline assignment: CDR1 MNHEY and CDR2 SVGAGI. The CDR3 covers 12 residues. The CDR3 is CASRANRGAGFF. The CDR3 bases are TGTGCCAGCAGGGCGAACAGGGGTGCGGGTTTCTTT.

This chain connects TRBV28 to TRBJ1-5, with 7 bases identical to TRBD1. The CDR3 loop spans 16 amino acids. Trimming took 5 bases from V and 5 from J; bases not matched to a gene: 12. Per germline, CDR1 MDHEN and CDR2 SYDVKM. This CDR3 is CASSTPGTDLYQPQHF. The CDR3 DNA follows: TGTGCCAGCAGTACCCCGGGGACAGACCTTTATCAGCCCCAGCATTTT.

The chain links TRBV20-1 to TRBJ2-5, with 10 bases aligning to TRBD1. CDR1 and CDR2 (germline): DFQATT, SNEGSKA (reference sequence). V lost 3 bases and J lost 6; bases outside the gene matches: 7. CDR3 length equals 14 residues. The DNA for the CDR3 is TGCAGTGCTAGGTCCGGGACAGGGGATCAGACCCAGTACTTC. It codes for CSARSGTGDQTQYF.

J is TRBJ1-1 and V is TRBV20-1, with D tentatively TRBD1 (5 bases). V dropped 2 bases and J dropped 4 bases, with 14 bases sitting between them. Germline V gives CDR1 DFQATT, CDR2 SNEGSKA (reference sequence). The CDR3 is 14 residues long. The CDR3 region is CSARQGGYRTEAFF. CDR3 DNA sequence: TGCAGTGCTAGACAGGGAGGGTATCGCACTGAAGCTTTCTTT.

This chain uses TRBV20-1 with TRBJ2-3; maybe TRBD2 (6 bases). Between the trimmed V and J ends, which lost 3 bases and 0 bases, there was a span of 10 bases. CDR1 is DFQATT and CDR2 is SNEGSKA in the germline V gene (reference sequence). The CDR3 contains 14 residues. DNA for the CDR3: TGCAGTGCTAGCCGCGGGACTAGCACAGATACGCAGTATTTT. Residues: CSASRGTSTDTQYF.

In its sample, this clonotype was seen once. This chain uses TRBV3-1 with TRBJ1-5; a weak D match, TRBD1 (6 bases). Between the trimmed V and J ends, which lost 4 bases and 4 bases, there was a span of 14 bases. The CDR3 consists of 15 residues. Germline V lookup: CDR1 LGHDT, CDR2 YNNKEL (reference sequence). This CDR3 is CASSRDRTRNQPQHF. The CDR3 DNA follows: TGTGCCAGCAGCCGAGACAGGACTAGAAATCAGCCCCAGCATTTT. Supplemented by reference TRBV3-1 and TRBJ1-5, the full variable domain reads DTAVSQTPKYLVTQMGNDKSIKCEQNLGHDTMYWYKQDSKKFLKIMFSYNNKELIINETVPNRFSPKSPDKAHLNLHINSLELGDSAVYFCASSRDRTRNQPQHFGDGTRLSIL.

This chain connects TRBV12-3 or TRBV12-4 to TRBJ2-2; 7 bases match TRBD1. J was trimmed by 6 bases and V by 6 bases; bases with no gene match: 4. The CDR3 extends over 13 amino acids. The CDR3 reads CASRLTGAGELFF. The DNA of the CDR3 is TGTGCCAGCAGACTAACAGGGGCCGGGGAGCTGTTTTTT.

This rearrangement joins TRBV2 to TRBJ1-5; no definite D call. V was shortened by 3 bases and J by 5 bases, with 8 bases between the two germline ends. Germline CDR1 SNHLY, CDR2 FYNNEI. This CDR3 comprises 13 residues. The CDR3 bases are TGTGCCAGCAGTGAGCAGAAATATCAGCCCCAGCATTTT. Translating it yields CASSEQKYQPQHF.

The chain combines TRBV7-8 with TRBJ2-3; 7 positions match TRBD2. Germline trimming cut 1 base from V and 1 base from J; bases unmatched to any gene: 8. CDR1 and CDR2 (germline): SGHVS, FQNEAQ. The CDR3 length is 17 residues. Here the CDR3 reads CASSLGEGLGRTDTQYF. DNA for the CDR3: TGTGCCAGCAGCTTAGGCGAAGGACTAGGGCGCACAGATACGCAGTATTTT.

The chain combines TRBV28 with TRBJ2-7; the match to TRBD1 covers 11 bases. The ends lost 5 bases at V and 0 bases at J; junction bases unmatched: 6. The CDR3 has 16 residues. Germline V gene lookup returns CDR1 MDHEN and CDR2 SYDVKM. CDR3 DNA sequence: TGTGCCAGCAGTAAGGACAGGGGGCCCTTCTCCTACGAGCAGTACTTC. It codes for CASSKDRGPFSYEQYF.

CDR3 in amino acids: CASSPFYGRTGVTDTQYF. CDR3 nucleotide sequence: TGTGCCAGCAGCCCATTCTACGGAAGGACAGGGGTCACAGATACGCAGTATTTT. The rearrangement joins TRBV9 to TRBJ2-3, with 9 bases matching TRBD1. This CDR3 is built from 18 residues. Germline V gives CDR1 SGDLS, CDR2 YYNGEE. V was pared by 4 bases and J by 2 bases, with 14 bases of the junction left unmatched. Full variable domain (rest looked up from reference TRBV9 and TRBJ2-3): DSGVTQTPKHLITATGQRVTLRCSPRSGDLSVYWYQQSLDQGLQFLIQYYNGEERAKGNILERFSAQQFPDLHSELNLSSLELGDSALYFCASSPFYGRTGVTDTQYFGPGTRLTVL.